This TCR beta chain was sequenced during a study of blood T cell repertoires in COVID-19. Study in general: The United States, Italy and Spain provided the acute and convalescent COVID-19 samples.

Trimming left V 7 bases short and J 0 bases short, with 7 bases between. CDR3 length: 14 amino acids. Germline values: CDR1 LNHDA, CDR2 SQIVND (reference sequence). All enrollees were roughly 18 to 90 years old and from some 24 US areas. The study counted Cohort 3 donors as recovered given two negative PCRs, clearance, or symptom resolution. Per the original data handling: By means of reference gene primer amplification, nucleated cell counts were estimated. Assay: immunoSEQ multiplex PCR; the TCRdb copy retains only in-frame clones and omits some. The D gene and trimming were derived from the DNA, and the V and J assignments and clone size from that table. Of around 140,000 clones listed, 87% are singletons.

The TCR originated in a man between 60 and 75 years old who had recovered from COVID-19. The sample consisted of PBMCs or T cells enriched from blood (not recorded which). The rearrangement joins TRBV19 to TRBJ1-6; D remains unclear. Written as DNA, the CDR3 is TGTGCCAGTACCGGGAGCTCCTATAATTCACCCCTCCACTTT. It is translated as CASTGSSYNSPLHF.